This entry lists 27 T cell receptor beta chains sequenced from one sample in a study of identical twins (dated by TCRdb to the mid-2010s). Library preparation was by 5' RACE. Sequenced using an Illumina HiSeq 2000. Through fastp at Q25 and MiXCR, TCRdb rebuilt clones from the public reads, retaining in-frame beta chains. Rows merge per CDR3 protein into single entries with the most common DNA and genes. For this sample there are hundreds of thousands of distinct CDR3 sequences; about 20% appear just once. The ten largest account for over 10% of the sample. These data also featured in a second study, about T cells expressing NK-cell markers.

The sample was PBMCs. These TCRs come from a woman aged 18-35 years in good health.

This clonotype was seen only a few times. This chain connects TRBV29-1 to TRBJ2-3; D may be TRBD2 (6 bases). Trimming pared 6 bases from V and 0 bases from J, leaving 13 bases between. Germline V CDR1 and CDR2: SQVTM, ANQGSEA. This CDR3 spans 14 amino acids. The chain's CDR3 is CSVANGGSTDTQYF. The DNA of the CDR3 is TGCAGCGTGGCCAACGGGGGTAGCACAGATACGCAGTATTTT.

As for this clonotype: At one end, the junction sequence differs from germline, possibly due to a read error. The chain is built from TRBV5-1 and TRBJ2-1; 7 nucleotides match TRBD2. The CDR3 is 15 residues long. In germline, CDR1 is SGHRS, CDR2 YFSETQ. The CDR3 DNA reads as TGCGCCAGCAGCTTGGGCGGGAGAAACTACGATGAGCAGTTCTTC. It translates to CASSLGGRNYDEQFF.

This clonotype was observed a few times. The gene calls are TRBV7-3 and TRBJ2-3; 7 bases map to TRBD2. The CDR3 extends over 14 amino acids. CDR1 and CDR2 from the germline V gene are SGHTA and FQGTGA. The V and J ends lost 1 base and 4 bases, in that order; junction bases with no gene match: 2. Here the CDR3 reads CASSLSSGSDTQYF. DNA for the CDR3: TGTGCCAGCAGCTTAAGTAGCGGGTCAGATACGCAGTATTTT.

CDR3 loop: CASSIYQTSHEQYF. CDR3 sequence (DNA): TGTGCCAGCAGCATCTATCAGACTAGCCACGAGCAGTACTTC. This chain links TRBV11-2 with TRBJ2-7, with TRBD2 identical over 7 bases. Germline values: CDR1 SGHAT, CDR2 FQNNGV. CDR3 length: 14 residues. The trim removed 5 bases at V and 5 bases at J, leaving 9 bases unmatched.

This clonotype came up a few times. V gene TRBV20-1 combines with J gene TRBJ1-1, with a tentative D call TRBD1 (6 bases). The germline V and J ends were trimmed by 1 base and 1 base, with 10 bases remaining between them. This CDR3 has 14 residues. The germline V gene encodes CDR1 DFQATT and CDR2 SNEGSKA (reference sequence). The chain's CDR3 is CSARGGTSNTEAFF. CDR3 bases: TGCAGTGCTAGAGGGGGGACATCGAACACTGAAGCTTTCTTT.

This clonotype was counted ten times or more. The rearrangement uses TRBV6-1 and TRBJ2-1; TRBD2 aligns across 13 bases. J was trimmed by 5 bases and V by 7 bases; bases with no gene match: 11. The CDR3 runs to 17 residues. Per germline, CDR1 MNHNS and CDR2 SASEGT. The CDR3 DNA reads as TGTGCCAGCAAACACGATCAGGGACTAGCGGGGAACAATGAGCAGTTCTTC. Translating gives CASKHDQGLAGNNEQFF.

The genes are TRBV7-6 and TRBJ2-1; 7 positions match TRBD2. The trim removed 4 bases at V and 3 bases at J, leaving 6 bases unmatched. CDR1 and CDR2 (germline): SGHVS, FNYEAQ. The CDR3 runs to 15 residues. Here the CDR3 reads CASSSGTTLYNEQFF. In DNA form, the CDR3 reads TGTGCCAGCAGCTCCGGGACTACCCTCTACAATGAGCAGTTCTTC.

This clonotype turned up a few times. The DNA of the CDR3 is TGTGCCAGCGCTCGACTGGGTAACTTCGAGCCCCAGCATTTT. It is translated as CASARLGNFEPQHF. The V gene is TRBV27, the J gene TRBJ1-5, with D uncertain. The CDR3 is made up of 14 amino acids. Trimming took off 8 bases at V and 8 bases at J, with 19 bases between the two ends. Germline values: CDR1 MNHEY, CDR2 SMNVEV (reference sequence).

The genes are TRBV5-1 and TRBJ2-7; D is ambiguous. The CDR3 has 13 residues. The germline CDR1 and CDR2 sequences are SGHRS and YFSETQ. The V and J ends lost 4 bases and 3 bases respectively, with 11 bases between them. The DNA for the CDR3 is TGCGCCAGCAGCGCCGGCTTAGACTACGAGCAGTACTTC. It translates to CASSAGLDYEQYF.

This CDR3 reads CSGASGRGDTQYF. CDR3 DNA sequence: TGCAGTGGAGCCAGCGGACGCGGGGATACGCAGTATTTT. The rearrangement links TRBV20-1 to TRBJ2-3, with D tentatively TRBD2 (5 bases). The V end was cut by 7 bases, the J end by 6 bases, with 17 bases between. The CDR3 has 13 amino acids. Germline assignment: CDR1 DFQATT and CDR2 SNEGSKA (reference sequence).

This clonotype has a handful of counts. The V and J genes are TRBV27 and TRBJ2-1, with TRBD2 identical over 8 bases. V shed 6 bases, J shed 7 bases, and the junction held 14 bases outside the gene matches. Germline CDR1 MNHEY, CDR2 SMNVEV (reference sequence). The CDR3 covers 16 residues. Here the CDR3 reads CASRGQGEREWNEQFF. In nucleotides, the CDR3 is TGTGCCAGCAGAGGCCAGGGAGAGCGGGAGTGGAATGAGCAGTTCTTC.

This clonotype was seen only a few times. V and J are TRBV3-1 and TRBJ1-2; tentative D call: TRBD1 (6 bases). Trimming took off 4 bases at V and 2 bases at J, with 14 bases between the two ends. The CDR3 contains 15 residues. The germline CDR1 and CDR2 sequences are LGHDT and YNNKEL (reference sequence). The CDR3 coding sequence is TGTGCCAGCAGCCGAGGGGGGTCTGCCAACTATGGCTACACCTTC. This gives the protein CASSRGGSANYGYTF.

V usage is TRBV7-9 and J usage is TRBJ1-5, with unresolved D. V lost 5 bases to trimming and J lost 9 bases, with 11 bases between them. CDR3 length equals 12 residues. Germline lookup yields CDR1 SEHNR and CDR2 FQNEAQ (reference sequence). CDR3 coding DNA: TGTGCCAGCAGCCCTTCCGATCGGCCCCAGCATTTT. This gives the protein CASSPSDRPQHF.

This clonotype was seen a handful of times. The chain is built from TRBV9 and TRBJ2-2; TRBD1 matches 8 bases. V lost 4 bases, J lost 1 base, and 6 bases stayed unmatched. Germline assignment: CDR1 SGDLS and CDR2 YYNGEE. There are 16 residues in the CDR3. CDR3 in amino acids: CASSLTTGVNTGELFF. The CDR3 nucleotides read TGTGCCAGCAGCTTAACGACAGGGGTGAACACCGGGGAGCTGTTTTTT.

The chain is built from TRBV7-2 and TRBJ2-1, with D unclear. The V gene's germline CDR1 is SGHTA and CDR2 FQGNSA. Trimming removed 3 bases at V and 9 bases at J, with 15 bases between. This CDR3 has 14 amino acids. CDR3 DNA sequence: TGTGCCAGCAGCTTCACGGGCCAACCGGGTGAGCAGTTCTTC. Protein: CASSFTGQPGEQFF.

In this sample, this clonotype turned up a few times. Here the CDR3 reads CAISESNQARFSGANVLTF. In DNA form, the CDR3 reads TGTGCCATCAGTGAGTCGAATCAGGCCCGCTTCTCTGGGGCCAACGTCCTGACTTTC. This rearrangement joins TRBV10-3 to TRBJ2-6; D is unresolved. Germline assignment: CDR1 ENHRY and CDR2 SYGVKD. This CDR3 contains 19 residues. Between the trimmed V and J ends, which lost 0 bases and 0 bases, there was a span of 15 bases.

This clonotype was recorded once. The chain links TRBV7-3 to TRBJ2-7; TRBD2 is a possible D gene (6 bases). The CDR3 contains 13 residues. Germline V lookup: CDR1 SGHTA, CDR2 FQGTGA. V lost 5 bases and J lost 6, with 14 bases in between. The CDR3 reads CASSVNPGLEQYF. For the CDR3, the DNA is TGTGCCAGCAGCGTCAACCCGGGACTCGAGCAGTACTTC.

The CDR3 sequence: CASRISGGPRETQYF. The CDR3 bases are TGTGCCAGCAGAATTAGCGGGGGGCCCCGAGAGACCCAGTACTTC. This rearrangement joins TRBV12-3 or TRBV12-4 to TRBJ2-5; 10 bases match TRBD2. CDR3 size: 15 residues. V was clipped by 6 bases and J by 4 bases; unmatched bases: 8.

The J gene is TRBJ2-3, the V gene TRBV10-3; a possible D gene is TRBD2 (5 bases). V shed 5 bases and J shed 0 bases, with 6 bases lying between them. The CDR3 has 13 amino acids. Per the germline V gene, CDR1 is ENHRY and CDR2 is SYGVKD. The CDR3 reads CAISWTSTDTQYF. The CDR3 DNA sequence: TGTGCCATCAGTTGGACTAGCACAGATACGCAGTATTTT.

This chain links TRBV18 with TRBJ2-2; D remains ambiguous. This CDR3 has 17 amino acids. With 6 bases removed from V and 0 bases from J, the gap between germline ends came to 17 bases. Germline V gene sequence: CDR1 KGHSH, CDR2 LQKENI. This CDR3 reads CASSMINGPANTGELFF. CDR3 nucleotide sequence: TGTGCCAGCTCCATGATTAACGGGCCCGCGAACACCGGGGAGCTGTTTTTT.

This clonotype has a handful of counts. The CDR3, as DNA: TGTGCCATCAGTGAGGACAGGCGGGAAGCATACGAGCAGTACTTC. Its protein is CAISEDRREAYEQYF. The chain recombines TRBV10-3 with TRBJ2-7; D tentatively fits TRBD1 or TRBD2 (6 bases each). V shed 2 bases and J shed 4 bases, with 15 bases lying between them. From germline, CDR1 is ENHRY and CDR2 SYGVKD. There are 15 residues in the CDR3.

The chain has TRBV20-1 and TRBJ1-1, with TRBD1 matching 7 bases. The CDR3 totals 14 residues. The J segment lost 3 bases and the V segment lost 1 base, leaving 5 bases of the junction unmatched. Looked up from germline, CDR1 is DFQATT and CDR2 is SNEGSKA (reference sequence). The CDR3 region has the DNA TGCAGTGCTAGAGCTCCCAGGGGGGACACTGAAGCTTTCTTT. This codes for CSARAPRGDTEAFF.

In its sample, this clonotype was seen a few times. The chain couples TRBV7-9 to TRBJ2-7; tentatively, D is TRBD1 or TRBD2 (5 bases each). CDR3 length: 15 amino acids. Germline CDR1 SEHNR, CDR2 FQNEAQ (reference sequence). Trimming left V 1 base short and J 3 bases short, with 13 bases between. The CDR3 region is CASSLGGARVYEQYF. In nucleotides, the CDR3 is TGTGCCAGCAGCTTAGGAGGGGCAAGAGTCTACGAGCAGTACTTC.

This chain joins TRBV20-1 and TRBJ2-1; 10 bases are a match to TRBD2. The junction had 7 bases not matched to a gene; V was cut back by 3 bases and J by 5 bases. This CDR3 contains 15 residues. In germline, CDR1 is DFQATT, CDR2 SNEGSKA (reference sequence). The CDR3 protein is CSASRPSGGNNEQFF. DNA of the CDR3: TGCAGTGCTAGTCGACCTAGCGGGGGTAACAATGAGCAGTTCTTC.

This clonotype occurred many times. The DNA for the CDR3 is TGTGCCAGCAGCCGGGGGCGGGAGCTGTTTTTT. It translates to CASSRGRELFF. The chain has TRBV12-3 or TRBV12-4 and TRBJ2-2; D tentatively fits TRBD1 or TRBD2 (6 bases each). Trimming left V 6 bases short and J 9 bases short, with 8 bases between. The CDR3 runs 11 residues.

In its sample, this clonotype was seen a few times. V gene TRBV29-1 combines with J gene TRBJ2-2; TRBD2 matches 10 bases. The CDR3 covers 16 residues. Germline CDR1 is SQVTM and CDR2 is ANQGSEA. The junction had 8 bases not matched to a gene; V was cut back by 6 bases and J by 1 base. The CDR3: CSVGRVAGGNTGELFF. CDR3 nucleotide sequence: TGCAGCGTGGGGAGAGTAGCGGGAGGGAACACCGGGGAGCTGTTTTTT.

This clonotype turned up a few times. The V and J genes are TRBV12-3 or TRBV12-4 and TRBJ1-1; maybe TRBD1 (5 bases). CDR3 length equals 15 residues. V gave up 6 bases and J gave up 1 base, with 15 bases separating them. The CDR3 protein is CASSPLQGTNTEAFF. The CDR3 coding sequence is TGTGCCAGCAGCCCACTACAAGGGACGAACACTGAAGCTTTCTTT.